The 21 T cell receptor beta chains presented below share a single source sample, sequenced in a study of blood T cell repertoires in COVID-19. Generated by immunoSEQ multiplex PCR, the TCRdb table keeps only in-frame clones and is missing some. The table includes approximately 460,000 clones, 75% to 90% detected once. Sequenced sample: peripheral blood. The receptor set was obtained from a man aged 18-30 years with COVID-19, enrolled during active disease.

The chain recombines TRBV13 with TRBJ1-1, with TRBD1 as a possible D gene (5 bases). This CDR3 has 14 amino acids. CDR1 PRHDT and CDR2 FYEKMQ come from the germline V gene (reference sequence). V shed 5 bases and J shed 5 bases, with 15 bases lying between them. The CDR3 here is CASSVGLLATEAFF. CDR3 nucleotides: TGTGCCAGCAGCGTGGGACTACTCGCGACTGAAGCTTTCTTT. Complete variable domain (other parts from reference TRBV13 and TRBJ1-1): AAGVIQSPRHLIKEKRETATLKCYPIPRHDTVYWYQQGPGQDPQFLISFYEKMQSDKGSIPDRFSAQQFSDYHSELNMSSLELGDSALYFCASSVGLLATEAFFGQGTRLTVV.

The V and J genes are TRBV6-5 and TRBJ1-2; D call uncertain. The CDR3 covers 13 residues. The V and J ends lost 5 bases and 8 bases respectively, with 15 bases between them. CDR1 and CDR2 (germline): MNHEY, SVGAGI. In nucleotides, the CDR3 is TGTGCCAGCAGTAAGCTGGCGGCGGGGGGCTACACCTTC. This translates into CASSKLAAGGYTF.

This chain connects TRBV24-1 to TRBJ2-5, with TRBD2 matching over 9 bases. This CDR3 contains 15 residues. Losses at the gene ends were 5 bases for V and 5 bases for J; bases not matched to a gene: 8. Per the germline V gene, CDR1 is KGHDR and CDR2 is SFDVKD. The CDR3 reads CATSVGGRAGETQYF. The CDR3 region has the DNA TGTGCCACCAGTGTAGGCGGGAGGGCCGGGGAGACCCAGTACTTC.

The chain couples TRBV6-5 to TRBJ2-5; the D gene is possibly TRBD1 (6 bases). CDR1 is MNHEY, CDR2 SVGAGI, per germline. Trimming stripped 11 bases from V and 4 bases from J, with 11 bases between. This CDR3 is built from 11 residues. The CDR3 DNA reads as TGTGCCGGCGACAGGAGAGAGACCCAGTACTTC. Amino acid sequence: CAGDRRETQYF.

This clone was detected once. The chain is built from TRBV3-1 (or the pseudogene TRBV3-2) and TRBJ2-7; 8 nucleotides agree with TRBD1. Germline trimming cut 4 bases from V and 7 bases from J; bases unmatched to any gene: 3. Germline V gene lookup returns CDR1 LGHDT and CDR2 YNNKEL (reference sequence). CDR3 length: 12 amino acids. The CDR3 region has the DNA TGTGCCAGCAGCCGGACAGGGCGGGAGCAGTACTTC. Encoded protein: CASSRTGREQYF.

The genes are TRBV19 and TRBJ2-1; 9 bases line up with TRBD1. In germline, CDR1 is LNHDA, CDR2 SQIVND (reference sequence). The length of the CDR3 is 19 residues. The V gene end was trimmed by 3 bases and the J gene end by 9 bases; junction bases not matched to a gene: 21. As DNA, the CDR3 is TGTGCCAGTAGTATCCTTTGGACAGGGGATAGCGGAGCCGGGGGTGAGCAGTTCTTC. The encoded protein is CASSILWTGDSGAGGEQFF.

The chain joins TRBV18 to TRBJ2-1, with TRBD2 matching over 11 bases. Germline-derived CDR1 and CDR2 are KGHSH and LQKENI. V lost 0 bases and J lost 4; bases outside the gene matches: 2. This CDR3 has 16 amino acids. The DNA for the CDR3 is TGTGCCAGCTCACCACCCGGGACTAGCGGATACAATGAGCAGTTCTTC. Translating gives CASSPPGTSGYNEQFF. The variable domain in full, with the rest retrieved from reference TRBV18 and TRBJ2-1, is NAGVMQNPRHLVRRRGQEARLRCSPMKGHSHVYWYRQLPEEGLKFMVYLQKENIIDESGMPKERFSAEFPKEGPSILRIQQVVRGDSAAYFCASSPPGTSGYNEQFFGPGTRLTVL.

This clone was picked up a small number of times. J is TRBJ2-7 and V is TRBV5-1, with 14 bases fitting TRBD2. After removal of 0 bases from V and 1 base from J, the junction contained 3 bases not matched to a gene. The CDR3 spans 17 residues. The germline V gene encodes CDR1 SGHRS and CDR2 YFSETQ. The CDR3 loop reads CASSLGLAGGPSYEQYF. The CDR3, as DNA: TGCGCCAGCAGCTTGGGACTAGCGGGGGGGCCGTCCTACGAGCAGTACTTC. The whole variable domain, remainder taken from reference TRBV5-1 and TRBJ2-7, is KAGVTQTPRYLIKTRGQQVTLSCSPISGHRSVSWYQQTPGQGLQFLFEYFSETQRNKGNFPGRFSGRQFSNSRSEMNVSTLELGDSALYLCASSLGLAGGPSYEQYFGPGTRLTVT.

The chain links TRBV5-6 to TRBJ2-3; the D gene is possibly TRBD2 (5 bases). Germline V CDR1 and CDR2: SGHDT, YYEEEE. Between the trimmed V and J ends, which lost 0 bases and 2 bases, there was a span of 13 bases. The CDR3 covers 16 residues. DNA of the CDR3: TGTGCCAGCAGCTTGGCCGGGAATCCCCACACAGATACGCAGTATTTT. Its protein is CASSLAGNPHTDTQYF.

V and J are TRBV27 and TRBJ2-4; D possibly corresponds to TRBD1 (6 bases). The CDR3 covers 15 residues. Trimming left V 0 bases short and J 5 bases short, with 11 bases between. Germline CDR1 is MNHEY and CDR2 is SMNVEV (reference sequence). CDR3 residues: CASSLSRGQENIQYF. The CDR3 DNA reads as TGTGCCAGCAGTTTATCGAGGGGACAAGAAAACATTCAGTACTTC.

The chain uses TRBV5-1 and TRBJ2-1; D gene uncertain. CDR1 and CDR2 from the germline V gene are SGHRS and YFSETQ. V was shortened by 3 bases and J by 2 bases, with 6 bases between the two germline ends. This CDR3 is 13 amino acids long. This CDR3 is CASSSAAYNEQFF. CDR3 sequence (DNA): TGCGCCAGCAGCTCCGCGGCCTACAATGAGCAGTTCTTC.

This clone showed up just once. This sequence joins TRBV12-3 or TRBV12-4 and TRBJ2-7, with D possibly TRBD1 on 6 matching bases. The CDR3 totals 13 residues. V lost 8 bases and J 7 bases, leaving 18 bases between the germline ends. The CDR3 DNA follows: TGTGCCAGCGGAACAGGGATCCGAAGAGAGCAGTACTTC. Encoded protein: CASGTGIRREQYF.

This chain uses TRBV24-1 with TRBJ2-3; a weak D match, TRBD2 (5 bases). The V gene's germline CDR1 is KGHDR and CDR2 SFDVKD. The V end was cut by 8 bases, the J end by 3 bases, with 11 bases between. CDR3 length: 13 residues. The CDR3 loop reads CATNEGVTDTQYF. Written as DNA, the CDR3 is TGTGCCACCAATGAGGGAGTGACAGATACGCAGTATTTT.

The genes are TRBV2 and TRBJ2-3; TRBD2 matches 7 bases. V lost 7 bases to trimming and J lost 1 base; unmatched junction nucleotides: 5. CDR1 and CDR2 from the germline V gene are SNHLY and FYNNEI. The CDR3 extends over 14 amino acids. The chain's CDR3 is CASIGLAGTDTQYF. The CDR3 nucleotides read TGTGCCAGCATAGGGCTAGCGGGCACAGATACGCAGTATTTT.

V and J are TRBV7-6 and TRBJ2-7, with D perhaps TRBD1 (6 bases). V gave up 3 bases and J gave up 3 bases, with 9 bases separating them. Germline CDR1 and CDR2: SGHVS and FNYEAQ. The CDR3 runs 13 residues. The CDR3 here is CASSFGQSYEQYF. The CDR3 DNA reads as TGTGCCAGCAGCTTTGGACAGAGCTACGAGCAGTACTTC.

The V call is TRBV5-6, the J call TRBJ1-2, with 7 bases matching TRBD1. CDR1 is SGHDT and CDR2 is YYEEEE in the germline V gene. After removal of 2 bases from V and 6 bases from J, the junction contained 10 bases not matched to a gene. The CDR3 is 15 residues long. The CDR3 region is CASSFRDSNRDGYTF. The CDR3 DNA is TGTGCCAGCAGCTTCCGGGACAGTAACCGAGATGGCTACACCTTC.

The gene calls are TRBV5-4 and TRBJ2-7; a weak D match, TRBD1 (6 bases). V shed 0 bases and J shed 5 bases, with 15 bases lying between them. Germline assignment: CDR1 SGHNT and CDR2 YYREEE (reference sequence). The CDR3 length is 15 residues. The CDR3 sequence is CASSLAPGQENEQYF. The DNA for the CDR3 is TGTGCCAGCAGCTTGGCACCGGGACAAGAGAACGAGCAGTACTTC.

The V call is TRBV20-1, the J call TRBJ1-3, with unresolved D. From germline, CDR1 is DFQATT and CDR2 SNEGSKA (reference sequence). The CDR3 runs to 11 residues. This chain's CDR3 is CTTRRGNTIYF. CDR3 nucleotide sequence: TGCACCACCCGCAGGGGAAACACCATATATTTT.

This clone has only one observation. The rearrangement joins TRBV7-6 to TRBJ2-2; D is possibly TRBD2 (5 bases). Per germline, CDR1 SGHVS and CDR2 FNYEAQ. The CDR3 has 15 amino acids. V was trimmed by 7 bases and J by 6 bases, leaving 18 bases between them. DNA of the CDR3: TGTGCCAGCACGACGTCCGCTGGAGGAGCCGGGGAGCTGTTTTTT. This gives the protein CASTTSAGGAGELFF.

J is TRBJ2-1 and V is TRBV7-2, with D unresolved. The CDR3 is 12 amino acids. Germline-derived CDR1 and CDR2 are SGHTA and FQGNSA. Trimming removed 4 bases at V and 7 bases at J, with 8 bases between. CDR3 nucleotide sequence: TGTGCCAGCAGCTATAGTCGGAATGAGCAGTTCTTC. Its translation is CASSYSRNEQFF. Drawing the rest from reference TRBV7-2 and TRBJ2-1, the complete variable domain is GAGVSQSPSNKVTEKGKDVELRCDPISGHTALYWYRQSLGQGLEFLIYFQGNSAPDKSGLPSDRFSAERTGGSVSTLTIQRTQQEDSAVYLCASSYSRNEQFFGPGTRLTVL.

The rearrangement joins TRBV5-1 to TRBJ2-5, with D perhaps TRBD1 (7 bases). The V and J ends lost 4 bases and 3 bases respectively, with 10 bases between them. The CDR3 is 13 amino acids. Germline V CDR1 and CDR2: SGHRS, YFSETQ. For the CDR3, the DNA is TGCGCCAGCAGCGGCGGGACAGAAGAGACCCAGTACTTC. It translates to CASSGGTEETQYF.